The clone carrying this T cell receptor beta chain was seen a single time. Its antigen is undetermined. V gave up 1 base and J gave up 8 bases, with 15 bases separating them. Germline V gene lookup returns CDR1 MNHNS and CDR2 SASEGT. This CDR3 has 15 residues. This specimen comes from a study of cytomegalovirus exposure and HLA in healthy donors. The study, taken as a whole, reports: One cluster of highly shared sequence variants probably arose as a sequencing artifact.

The PCR made use of 60 Vbeta and 13 Jbeta primers. The table came from immunoSEQ multiplex PCR; TCRdb's copy has only in-frame clones and leaves some out. The sample has around 110,000 clones, about two thirds seen once; the top ten hold around 8.2%. What was sequenced was PBMCs. This chain joins TRBV6-1 and TRBJ2-4; maybe TRBD1 (5 bases). This clonotype was sampled from a man aged 25 to 45 in good health and CMV-seropositive. The CDR3 nucleotides read TGTGCCAGCAGTGAAGGCCTGAAGCTAGGGGACATTCAGTACTTC. Encoded protein: CASSEGLKLGDIQYF.